The 23 T cell receptor beta chains reported below all come from one sample, sequenced in a study of OX40 agonist ivuxolimab in advanced cancers. Sequencing used immunoSEQ multiplex PCR; TCRdb keeps in-frame clones, though not all of them. The sample includes 50,000 to 85,000 clones, around 90% of them seen just once. The source was CD4+ or CD8+ T cells sorted from blood, collected in a trial of the OX40 agonist ivuxolimab. The receptors were gathered from an adult with an advanced solid tumor such as melanoma, head and neck, liver or kidney cancer.

V gene TRBV5-1 combines with J gene TRBJ2-7, with D possibly called TRBD1 or TRBD2 (6 bases each). Germline assignment: CDR1 SGHRS and CDR2 YFSETQ. The CDR3 loop spans 14 amino acids. The ends were cut back, 0 bases at V and 4 bases at J, with 11 bases in the middle. CDR3 nucleotide sequence: TGCGCCAGCAGCTTGGAGGGGGGCGCATACGAGCAGTACTTC. It yields the protein CASSLEGGAYEQYF.

V is TRBV28 and J is TRBJ1-2; 7 bases align to TRBD1. The germline CDR1 and CDR2 sequences are MDHEN and SYDVKM. The CDR3 runs 14 residues. The junction had 5 bases not matched to a gene; V was cut back by 5 bases and J by 2 bases. The CDR3 sequence is CASSLAQGNYGYTF. CDR3 in DNA: TGTGCCAGCAGTCTAGCACAGGGGAACTATGGCTACACCTTC.

This chain links TRBV5-6 with TRBJ2-7; the D is unclear. CDR1 is SGHDT and CDR2 is YYEEEE in the germline V gene. Trimming removed 1 base from V and 9 bases from J, with 11 bases in between. The CDR3 runs 12 residues. The DNA of the CDR3 is TGTGCCAGCAGCTTGTCTCTCTTTGGGCAGTACTTC. Its protein is CASSLSLFGQYF.

This chain's CDR3 is CASSWPEGHGEKLFF. Here the CDR3 DNA reads TGTGCCAGCAGTTGGCCGGAGGGTCATGGGGAAAAACTGTTTTTT. This rearrangement joins TRBV28 to TRBJ1-4; no definite D call. The CDR3 is 15 amino acids. The germline CDR1 and CDR2 sequences are MDHEN and SYDVKM. The V end lost 4 bases, the J end lost 8 bases, and 17 bases lay between the germline ends.

This clone has a single count. The chain recombines TRBV28 with TRBJ2-3, with 7 bases fitting TRBD1. CDR1 MDHEN and CDR2 SYDVKM come from the germline V gene. The CDR3 loop spans 14 amino acids. V trimming: 3 bases; J trimming: 2 bases; junction bases outside the gene matches: 2. The CDR3 coding sequence is TGTGCCAGCAGTTTGGGACAGTACACAGATACGCAGTATTTT. It encodes CASSLGQYTDTQYF.

The chain is built from TRBV11-2 and TRBJ1-3; no clear D gene. Germline assignment: CDR1 SGHAT and CDR2 FQNNGV. CDR3 length: 12 residues. Trimming took off 2 bases at V and 4 bases at J, with 3 bases between the two ends. The CDR3 DNA follows: TGTGCCAGCAGCTTACCCGGAAACACCATATATTTT. It specifies CASSLPGNTIYF.

The V and J genes are TRBV7-2 and TRBJ2-5, with 9 bases lining up with TRBD2. Per germline, CDR1 SGHTA and CDR2 FQGNSA. This CDR3 is 19 amino acids long. V shed 1 base, J shed 3 bases, and the junction held 15 bases outside the gene matches. Written as DNA, the CDR3 is TGTGCCAGCAGCTTAGGGCTAGCGGGACGATTTAACAACAAAGAGACCCAGTACTTC. This translates into CASSLGLAGRFNNKETQYF.

The chain uses TRBV28 and TRBJ1-2, with 8 bases that match TRBD1. This CDR3 comprises 14 residues. Unmatched junction bases numbered 10, after V lost 6 bases and J lost 7 bases. CDR1 and CDR2 (germline): MDHEN, SYDVKM. As DNA, the CDR3 is TGTGCCAGCAGCCCACGACAGGGGTGGCGTGGCTACACCTTC. Amino acids: CASSPRQGWRGYTF.

The V and J genes are TRBV7-9 and TRBJ1-1, with 8 bases lining up with TRBD1. J lost 3 bases, V lost 2 bases, and 5 bases had no gene match. The CDR3 extends over 15 amino acids. Germline V gene data show CDR1 as SEHNR and CDR2 as FQNEAQ (reference sequence). The CDR3 region is CASSLFQGAHTEAFF. CDR3 sequence (DNA): TGTGCCAGCAGCTTATTCCAGGGGGCGCACACTGAAGCTTTCTTT.

This clone was observed a few times. The rearrangement uses TRBV6-5 and TRBJ1-5; D is undetermined. CDR1 and CDR2 from the germline V gene are MNHEY and SVGAGI. V lost 4 bases and J lost 7, with 8 bases in between. CDR3 length: 12 residues. The CDR3 loop is CASSSSGQPQHF. The CDR3 region has the DNA TGTGCCAGCAGTTCGTCCGGACAGCCCCAGCATTTT.

This chain uses TRBV5-1 with TRBJ2-2, with 7 bases identical to TRBD2. The germline V gene encodes CDR1 SGHRS and CDR2 YFSETQ. J was trimmed by 4 bases and V by 0 bases; bases with no gene match: 6. This CDR3 region has 16 residues. The CDR3, as DNA: TGCGCCAGCAGCTTGGGGGCAGCGGGGACCACCGGGGAGCTGTTTTTT. Its translation is CASSLGAAGTTGELFF. The full variable domain, its missing parts supplied by reference TRBV5-1 and TRBJ2-2, is KAGVTQTPRYLIKTRGQQVTLSCSPISGHRSVSWYQQTPGQGLQFLFEYFSETQRNKGNFPGRFSGRQFSNSRSEMNVSTLELGDSALYLCASSLGAAGTTGELFFGEGSRLTVL.

The count of this clone is one. The chain has TRBV7-7 and TRBJ2-5; TRBD2 might be the D (6 bases). Per germline, CDR1 SSHAT and CDR2 FNYEAQ (reference sequence). With 5 bases removed from V and 6 bases from J, the gap between germline ends came to 19 bases. This CDR3 spans 15 amino acids. The CDR3 DNA reads TGTGCCAGCAGCCCCGGCGGCGGGATATCGAAGACCCAGTACTTC. This translates into CASSPGGGISKTQYF. The full variable domain, completed using reference TRBV7-7 and TRBJ2-5, is GAGVSQSPRYKVTKRGQDVTLRCDPISSHATLYWYQQALGQGPEFLTYFNYEAQPDKSGLPSDRFSAERPEGSISTLTIQRTEQRDSAMYRCASSPGGGISKTQYFGPGTRLLVL.

The chain uses TRBV9 and TRBJ1-1; D possibly corresponds to TRBD1 (5 bases). Trimming stripped 0 bases from V and 0 bases from J, with 12 bases between. CDR3 length: 16 residues. CDR1 is SGDLS and CDR2 is YYNGEE in the germline V gene. DNA for the CDR3: TGTGCCAGCAGCGTAGCCGAGGGGTCGTTGAACACTGAAGCTTTCTTT. Its translation is CASSVAEGSLNTEAFF.

The chain joins TRBV29-1 to TRBJ2-5; D perhaps matches TRBD1 (5 bases). The germline V gene has CDR1 SQVTM and CDR2 ANQGSEA. The CDR3 has 11 residues. The ends were cut back, 5 bases at V and 3 bases at J, with 7 bases in the middle. The DNA of the CDR3 is TGCAGCGTTCGCAGGGAAGAGACCCAGTACTTC. Protein product: CSVRREETQYF.

The chain couples TRBV7-3 to TRBJ2-2; D is possibly TRBD1 (6 bases). The CDR3 is 16 amino acids. From germline, CDR1 is SGHTA and CDR2 FQGTGA. Trimming took 1 base from V and 1 from J, leaving 10 bases between them. This CDR3 reads CASSLSVTGNTGELFF. The CDR3 coding sequence is TGTGCCAGCAGCTTAAGTGTGACAGGGAACACCGGGGAGCTGTTTTTT.

In regard to this clone: The same CDR3 arises from other DNA sequences in this sample as well. This chain uses TRBV7-3 with TRBJ1-1; 7 bases are shared with TRBD1. V lost 5 bases and J lost 3; bases outside the gene matches: 9. The CDR3 loop spans 15 amino acids. CDR1 SGHTA and CDR2 FQGTGA come from the germline V gene. In nucleotides, the CDR3 is TGTGCCAGCAGCCCACAGACAGGGCGTGACACTGAAGCTTTCTTT. This gives the protein CASSPQTGRDTEAFF.

The CDR3 DNA sequence: TGTGCCAGCTTTCTAGCGGGCACAGATACGCAGTATTTT. Its protein product is CASFLAGTDTQYF. This rearrangement joins TRBV18 to TRBJ2-3; 7 bases match TRBD2. CDR1 and CDR2 from the germline V gene are KGHSH and LQKENI. The CDR3 covers 13 residues. After removal of 7 bases from V and 1 base from J, the junction contained 2 bases not matched to a gene.

This chain joins TRBV14 and TRBJ2-5; 14 bases are a match to TRBD2. This CDR3 region has 18 residues. After removal of 4 bases from V and 0 bases from J, the junction contained 7 bases not matched to a gene. CDR1 is SGHDN, CDR2 FVKESK, per germline. CDR3: CASSRGLAGVSYQETQYF. CDR3 in DNA: TGTGCCAGCAGCCGGGGACTAGCGGGAGTCTCCTACCAAGAGACCCAGTACTTC. Complete variable domain (other parts from reference TRBV14 and TRBJ2-5): EAGVTQFPSHSVIEKGQTVTLRCDPISGHDNLYWYRRVMGKEIKFLLHFVKESKQDESGMPNNRFLAERTGGTYSTLKVQPAELEDSGVYFCASSRGLAGVSYQETQYFGPGTRLLVL.

The J gene is TRBJ1-6, the V gene TRBV19; D unclear. Trimming pared 1 base from V and 10 bases from J, leaving 14 bases between. The CDR3 extends over 15 amino acids. Germline values: CDR1 LNHDA, CDR2 SQIVND (reference sequence). The CDR3 DNA reads as TGTGCCAGTAGTATAGGGGCCGAAACTGGCTCACCCCTCCACTTT. Translation gives CASSIGAETGSPLHF.

The chain has TRBV10-3 and TRBJ1-2, with 10 bases matching TRBD1. The CDR3 length is 16 residues. Germline-derived CDR1 and CDR2 are ENHRY and SYGVKD. The J segment lost 5 bases and the V segment lost 0 bases, leaving 6 bases of the junction unmatched. In DNA, the CDR3 is TGTGCCATCAGTGAGTCAAGAGGACAGGGGGTATATGGCTACACCTTC. It codes for CAISESRGQGVYGYTF.

The chain couples TRBV7-8 to TRBJ1-1; TRBD1 matches 8 bases. Germline trimming cut 0 bases from V and 1 base from J; bases unmatched to any gene: 10. Germline V gene data show CDR1 as SGHVS and CDR2 as FQNEAQ. The CDR3 contains 18 residues. CDR3 DNA sequence: TGTGCCAGCAGCTTAGCGGATTGGTGGGACAGGCAGAACACTGAAGCTTTCTTT. It codes for CASSLADWWDRQNTEAFF.

V usage is TRBV6-6 and J usage is TRBJ1-5; D is undetermined. The CDR3 is made up of 12 amino acids. Germline CDR1 MNHNY, CDR2 SVGAGI (reference sequence). Trimming stripped 0 bases from V and 5 bases from J, with 2 bases between. The CDR3 DNA follows: TGTGCCAGCAGTTACTCGGATCAGCCCCAGCATTTT. This sequence encodes CASSYSDQPQHF.

The chain uses TRBV7-9 and TRBJ2-3, with 9 bases matching TRBD1. CDR1 SEHNR and CDR2 FQNEAQ come from the germline V gene (reference sequence). The CDR3 is 15 amino acids. The V and J ends lost 2 bases and 4 bases, in that order; junction bases with no gene match: 4. The CDR3 DNA is TGTGCCAGCAGCTTATTGGGACAGGGCCCAGATACGCAGTATTTT. Its protein is CASSLLGQGPDTQYF.